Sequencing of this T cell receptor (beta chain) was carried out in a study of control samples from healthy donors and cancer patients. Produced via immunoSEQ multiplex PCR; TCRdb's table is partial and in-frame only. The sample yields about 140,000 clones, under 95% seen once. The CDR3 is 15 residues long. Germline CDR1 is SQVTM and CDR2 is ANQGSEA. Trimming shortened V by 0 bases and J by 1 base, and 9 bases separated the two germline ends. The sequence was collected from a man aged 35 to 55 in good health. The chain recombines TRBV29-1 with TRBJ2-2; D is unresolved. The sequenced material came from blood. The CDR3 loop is CSVEDRRRNTGELFF. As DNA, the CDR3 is TGCAGCGTTGAAGATCGGCGAAGGAACACCGGGGAGCTGTTTTTT.